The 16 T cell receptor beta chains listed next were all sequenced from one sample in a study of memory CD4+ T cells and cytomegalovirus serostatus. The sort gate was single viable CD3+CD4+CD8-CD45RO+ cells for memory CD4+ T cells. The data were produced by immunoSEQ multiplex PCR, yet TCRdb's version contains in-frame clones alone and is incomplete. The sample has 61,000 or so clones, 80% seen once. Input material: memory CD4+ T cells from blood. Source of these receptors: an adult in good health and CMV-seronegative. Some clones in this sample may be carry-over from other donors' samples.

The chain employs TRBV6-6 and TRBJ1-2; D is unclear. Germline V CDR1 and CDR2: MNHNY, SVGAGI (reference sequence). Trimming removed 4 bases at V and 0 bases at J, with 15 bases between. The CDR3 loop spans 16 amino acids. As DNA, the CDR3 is TGTGCCAGCAGTTCCGAATTGACACTGACTAACTATGGCTACACCTTC. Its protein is CASSSELTLTNYGYTF.

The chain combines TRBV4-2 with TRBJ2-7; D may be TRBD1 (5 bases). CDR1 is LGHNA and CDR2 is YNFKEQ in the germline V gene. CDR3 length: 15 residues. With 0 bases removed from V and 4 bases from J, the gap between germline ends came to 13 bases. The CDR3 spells CASSQDLDSLYEQYF. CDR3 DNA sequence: TGTGCCAGCAGCCAAGATCTCGACAGTTTATACGAGCAGTACTTC.

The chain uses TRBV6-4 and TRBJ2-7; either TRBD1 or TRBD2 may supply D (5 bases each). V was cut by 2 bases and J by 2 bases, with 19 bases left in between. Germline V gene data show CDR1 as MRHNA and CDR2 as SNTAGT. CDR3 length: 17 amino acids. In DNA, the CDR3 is TGTGCCAGCAGTGACCCCTCCCCGGGGCCTGTCACCTACGAGCAGTACTTC. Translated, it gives CASSDPSPGPVTYEQYF.

Here the CDR3 reads CATSSTGSSYEQYF. The CDR3 DNA follows: TGTGCCACCTCCTCAACAGGGAGCTCCTACGAGCAGTACTTC. The chain links TRBV18 to TRBJ2-7; tentatively, D is TRBD1 (6 bases). CDR3 length: 14 amino acids. V was pared by 10 bases and J by 0 bases, with 16 bases between. The germline V gene encodes CDR1 KGHSH and CDR2 LQKENI.

The CDR3 region is CASSPEGQGTDTQYF. As DNA, the CDR3 is TGTGCCAGCTCACCAGAAGGACAGGGCACAGATACGCAGTATTTT. The chain couples TRBV18 to TRBJ2-3, with 7 bases that match TRBD1. The CDR3 is made up of 15 amino acids. CDR1 is KGHSH, CDR2 LQKENI, per germline. V shed 2 bases and J 1 base; nucleotides not matched to a gene: 3.

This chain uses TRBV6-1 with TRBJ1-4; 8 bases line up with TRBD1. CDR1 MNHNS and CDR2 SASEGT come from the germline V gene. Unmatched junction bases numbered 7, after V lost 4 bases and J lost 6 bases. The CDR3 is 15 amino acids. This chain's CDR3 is CASSAAGGFDEKLFF. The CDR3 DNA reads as TGTGCCAGCAGTGCTGCAGGGGGCTTTGATGAAAAACTGTTTTTT.

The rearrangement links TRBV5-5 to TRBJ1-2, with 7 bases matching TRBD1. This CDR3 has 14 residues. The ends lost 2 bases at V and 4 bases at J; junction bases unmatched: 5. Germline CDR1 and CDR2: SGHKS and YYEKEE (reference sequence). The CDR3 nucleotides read TGTGCCAGCAGCTTTGTGGGACAGCCCTATGGCTACACCTTC. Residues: CASSFVGQPYGYTF. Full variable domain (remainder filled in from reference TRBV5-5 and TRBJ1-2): DAGVTQSPTHLIKTRGQQVTLRCSPISGHKSVSWYQQVLGQGPQFIFQYYEKEERGRGNFPDRFSARQFPNYSSELNVNALLLGDSALYLCASSFVGQPYGYTFGSGTRLTVV.

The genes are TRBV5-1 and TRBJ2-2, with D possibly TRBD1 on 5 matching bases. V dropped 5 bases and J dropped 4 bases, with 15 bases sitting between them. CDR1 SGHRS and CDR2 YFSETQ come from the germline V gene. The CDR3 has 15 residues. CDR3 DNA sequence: TGCGCCAGCAGTATCCAGGGCCCTCCCACCGGGGAGCTGTTTTTT. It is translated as CASSIQGPPTGELFF.

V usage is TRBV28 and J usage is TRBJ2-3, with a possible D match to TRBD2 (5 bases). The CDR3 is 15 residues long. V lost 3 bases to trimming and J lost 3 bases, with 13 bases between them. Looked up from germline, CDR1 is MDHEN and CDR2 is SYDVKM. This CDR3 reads CASSLVLAVTDTQYF. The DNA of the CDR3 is TGTGCCAGCAGTTTGGTCCTAGCCGTTACAGATACGCAGTATTTT.

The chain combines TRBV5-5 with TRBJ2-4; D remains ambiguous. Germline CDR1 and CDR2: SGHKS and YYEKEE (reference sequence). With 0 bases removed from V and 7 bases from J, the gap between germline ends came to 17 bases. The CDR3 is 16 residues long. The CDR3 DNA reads TGTGCCAGCAGCTTGGTCATCCAAGCGATCGGGAACATTCAGTACTTC. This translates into CASSLVIQAIGNIQYF.

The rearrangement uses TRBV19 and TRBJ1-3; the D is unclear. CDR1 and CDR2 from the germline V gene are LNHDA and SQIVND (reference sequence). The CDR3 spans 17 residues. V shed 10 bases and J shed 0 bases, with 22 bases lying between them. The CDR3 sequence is CATSVRGSAFSGNTIYF. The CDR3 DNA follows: TGTGCCACTTCTGTACGCGGTAGCGCCTTCTCTGGAAACACCATATATTTT.

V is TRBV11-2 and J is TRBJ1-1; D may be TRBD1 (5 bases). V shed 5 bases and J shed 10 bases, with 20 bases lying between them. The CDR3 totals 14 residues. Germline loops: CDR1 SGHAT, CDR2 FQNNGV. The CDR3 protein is CASSPLDTLIGAFF. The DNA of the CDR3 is TGTGCCAGCAGCCCCTTGGACACCCTAATTGGAGCTTTCTTT.

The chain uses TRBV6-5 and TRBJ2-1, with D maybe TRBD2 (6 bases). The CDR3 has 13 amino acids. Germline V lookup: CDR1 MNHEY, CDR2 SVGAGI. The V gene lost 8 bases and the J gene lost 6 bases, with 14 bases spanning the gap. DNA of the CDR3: TGTGCCAGCGGTAGCGGTCGGACCAATGAGCAGTTCTTC. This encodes CASGSGRTNEQFF.

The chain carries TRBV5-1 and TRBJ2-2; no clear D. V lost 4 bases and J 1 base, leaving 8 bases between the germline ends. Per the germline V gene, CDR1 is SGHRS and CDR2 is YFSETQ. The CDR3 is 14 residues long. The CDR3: CASSRAGNTGELFF. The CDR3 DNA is TGCGCCAGCAGCCGGGCAGGGAACACCGGGGAGCTGTTTTTT.

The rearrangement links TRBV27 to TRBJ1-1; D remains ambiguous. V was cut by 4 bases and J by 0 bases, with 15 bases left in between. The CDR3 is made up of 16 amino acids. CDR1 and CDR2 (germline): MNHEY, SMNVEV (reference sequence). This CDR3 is CASSWSPGPMNTEAFF. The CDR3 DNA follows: TGTGCCAGCAGTTGGTCCCCCGGGCCCATGAACACTGAAGCTTTCTTT.

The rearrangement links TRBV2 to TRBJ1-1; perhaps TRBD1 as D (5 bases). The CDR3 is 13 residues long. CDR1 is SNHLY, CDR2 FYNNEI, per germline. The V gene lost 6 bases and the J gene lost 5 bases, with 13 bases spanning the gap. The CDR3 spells CASSKGDLTEAFF. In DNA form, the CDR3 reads TGTGCCAGCAGCAAAGGGGATTTAACTGAAGCTTTCTTT.